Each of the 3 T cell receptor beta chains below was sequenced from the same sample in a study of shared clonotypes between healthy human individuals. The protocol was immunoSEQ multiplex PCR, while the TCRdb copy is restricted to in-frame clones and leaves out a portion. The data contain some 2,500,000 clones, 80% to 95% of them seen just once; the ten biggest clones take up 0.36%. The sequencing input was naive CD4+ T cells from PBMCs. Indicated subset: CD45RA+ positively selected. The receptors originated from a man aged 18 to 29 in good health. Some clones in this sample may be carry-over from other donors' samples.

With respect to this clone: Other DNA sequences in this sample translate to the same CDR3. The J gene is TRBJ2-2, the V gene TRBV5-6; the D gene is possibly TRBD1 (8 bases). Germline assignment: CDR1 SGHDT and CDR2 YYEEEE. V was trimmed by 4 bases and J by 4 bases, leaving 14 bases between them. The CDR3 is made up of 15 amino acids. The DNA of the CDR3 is TGTGCCAGCAGCCCTACAGGGGGGGCCACCGGGGAGCTGTTTTTT. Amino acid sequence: CASSPTGGATGELFF.

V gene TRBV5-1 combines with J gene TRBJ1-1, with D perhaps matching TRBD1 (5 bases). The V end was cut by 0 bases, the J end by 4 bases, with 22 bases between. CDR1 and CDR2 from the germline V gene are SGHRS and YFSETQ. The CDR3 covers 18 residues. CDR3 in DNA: TGCGCCAGCAGCTTGGGGCCCCGGGTCCAATGGAGGGGCACTGAAGCTTTCTTT. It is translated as CASSLGPRVQWRGTEAFF.

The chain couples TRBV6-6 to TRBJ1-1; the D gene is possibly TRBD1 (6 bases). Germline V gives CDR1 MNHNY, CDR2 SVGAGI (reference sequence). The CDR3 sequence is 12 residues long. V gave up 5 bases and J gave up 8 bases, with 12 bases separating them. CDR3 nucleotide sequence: TGTGCCAGCAGTGGGGGACACTTCGAAGCTTTCTTT. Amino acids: CASSGGHFEAFF.